Following are 12 T cell receptor beta chains from one sample sequenced in a study of blood T cells in healthy people across ages. A second PCR of about 6 to 11 cycles used a sample-barcoded 5' primer and a J-beta primer mix. Each CDR3 protein gets one entry after TCRdb re-called the 5' RACE reads with MiXCR. The data show under 700,000 distinct CDR3 sequences, under 30% seen once. The same data also went into a second study, on T cells of mothers and their children.

Sequenced input: blood. These receptors all come from a boy younger than 18 in good health.

This clonotype was seen only once. This sequence joins TRBV4-3 and TRBJ2-3; a possible D gene is TRBD2 (6 bases). The CDR3 is made up of 17 amino acids. The germline V gene has CDR1 LGHNA and CDR2 YSLEER. Trimming left V 0 bases short and J 0 bases short, with 13 bases between. The CDR3 loop is CASSQDFAGSSTDTQYF. CDR3 sequence (DNA): TGCGCCAGCAGCCAAGATTTTGCGGGGTCTAGCACAGATACGCAGTATTTT.

The CDR3 DNA reads TGTGCCAGCAGTTATTACATTCGCGAGGACAGGAGCTCCTACAATGAGCAGTTCTTC. It codes for CASSYYIREDRSSYNEQFF. The chain links TRBV6-2 or TRBV6-3 to TRBJ2-1, with TRBD1 identical over 7 bases. In germline, CDR1 is MNHEY, CDR2 SVGEGT. Trimming removed 3 bases from V and 0 bases from J; junction bases left unmatched: 14. The CDR3 has 19 amino acids.

The chain links TRBV20-1 to TRBJ2-5; D remains ambiguous. V lost 1 base, J lost 4 bases, and 7 bases lay in between. The CDR3 has 12 residues. In germline, CDR1 is DFQATT, CDR2 SNEGSKA (reference sequence). CDR3 coding DNA: TGCAGTGCTAGAGCACCGGGAGAGACCCAGTACTTC. Translated, it gives CSARAPGETQYF.

This clonotype was recorded a few times. The junction differs from germline at one of its ends, possibly a read error. The chain couples TRBV29-1 to TRBJ2-5; the D call may be TRBD1 or TRBD2 (6 bases each). Germline V gives CDR1 SQVTM, CDR2 ANQGSEA. The CDR3 runs 11 residues. DNA of the CDR3: TGCAGTGGGGGGCGCCAAGGGACCCAGTACTTC. As protein: CSGGRQGTQYF.

This clonotype has at least ten counts. The CDR3 DNA reads as TGTGCCAGCAGCAGACAGGGGTGGGAGACCCAGTACTTC. This codes for CASSRQGWETQYF. The chain uses TRBV21-1 and TRBJ2-5; the tabulated D call, TRBD1, remains unverified against the DNA. TRBV21-1 is reported as a pseudogene. This CDR3 region has 13 residues.

This clonotype came up a few times. The CDR3 DNA sequence: TGTGCCAGCAGCCAAGATATTCCTAGCGGGGGCGAAGAGACCCAGTACTTC. Amino acids: CASSQDIPSGGEETQYF. V gene TRBV3-1 combines with J gene TRBJ2-7; 10 nucleotides agree with TRBD2. Near its end, the DNA agrees better with TRBJ2-5, so the J call may be wrong. Germline V gives CDR1 LGHDT, CDR2 YNNKEL (reference sequence). The CDR3 has 17 residues.

This clonotype turned up a few times. This sequence joins TRBV29-1 and TRBJ1-1, with D perhaps TRBD1 (6 bases). The CDR3 contains 15 residues. V lost 4 bases and J lost 6, with 21 bases in between. CDR1 is SQVTM and CDR2 is ANQGSEA in the germline V gene. The CDR3 here is CSVGSPQGSISEAFF. CDR3 DNA sequence: TGCAGCGTTGGGTCCCCACAGGGTAGCATTTCTGAAGCTTTCTTT. Full variable domain (rest looked up from reference TRBV29-1 and TRBJ1-1): SAVISQKPSRDICQRGTSLTIQCQVDSQVTMMFWYRQQPGQSLTLIATANQGSEATYESGFVIDKFPISRPNLTFSTLTVSNMSPEDSSIYLCSVGSPQGSISEAFFGQGTRLTVV.

The chain links TRBV30 to TRBJ2-3; D is ambiguous. Trimming stripped 2 bases from V and 6 bases from J, with 6 bases between. Germline values: CDR1 GTSNPN, CDR2 SVGIG (reference sequence). The CDR3 sequence is 11 residues long. The DNA of the CDR3 is TGTGCCTGGAGTATCAGGGATACGCAGTATTTT. Its translation: CAWSIRDTQYF.

In this sample, this clonotype turned up once. The rearrangement joins TRBV15 to TRBJ2-4, with TRBD2 as a possible D gene (6 bases). The CDR3 has 14 amino acids. Germline V gene data show CDR1 as LNHNV and CDR2 as YYDKDF (reference sequence). Trimming stripped 4 bases from V and 1 base from J, with 8 bases between. The CDR3 reads CATSTGGAKNIQYF. For the CDR3, the DNA is TGTGCCACCAGCACCGGGGGTGCCAAAAACATTCAGTACTTC.

This clonotype has at least ten counts. V gene TRBV28 combines with J gene TRBJ2-4; 7 bases are a match to TRBD2. Germline loops: CDR1 MDHEN, CDR2 SYDVKM. V shed 5 bases and J 8 bases; nucleotides not matched to a gene: 12. CDR3 length: 15 amino acids. CDR3 amino acids: CASSPVVGTTDIQYF. The CDR3 bases are TGTGCCAGCAGTCCCGTAGTAGGGACTACGGACATTCAGTACTTC.

The chain combines TRBV12-3 or TRBV12-4 with TRBJ2-5, with a tentative D call TRBD1 (5 bases). The DNA matches TRBJ2-7 better at its end, which makes the J call doubtful. This CDR3 is 13 amino acids long. The CDR3 coding sequence is TGTGCCAGCACCCCGGACACGAATTACGAGCAGTACTTC. This gives the protein CASTPDTNYEQYF.

The rearrangement joins TRBV12-3 or TRBV12-4 to TRBJ1-1, with a tentative D call TRBD1 (6 bases). Trimming removed 6 bases from V and 4 bases from J, with 12 bases in between. This CDR3 region has 13 residues. The CDR3 sequence: CASRLQGSTEAFF. In DNA form, the CDR3 reads TGTGCCAGCAGGCTACAGGGCAGCACTGAAGCTTTCTTT.